Following are 30 T cell receptor beta chains from one sample sequenced in a study of T-cell reconstitution after alpha-beta-depleted transplantation in children. Unique molecular identifiers were incorporated during preparation of the TCRbeta library. TCRdb used MiXCR to reprocess the PCR reads, holding one entry per CDR3 protein. The table has roughly 590,000 distinct CDR3 sequences, over 15% seen once. This specimen consisted of PBMCs from the stem cell graft donor, obtained from the stem cell graft. The receptors originated from a human donor who donated a stem cell graft to a child with acute myeloid leukemia.

This clonotype was recorded at least ten times. The chain joins TRBV7-2 to TRBJ2-2; no firm D call. CDR3 length: 10 residues. The V gene lost 5 bases and the J gene lost 8 bases, with 3 bases spanning the gap. CDR1 is SGHTA and CDR2 is FQGNSA in the germline V gene. CDR3 nucleotide sequence: TGTGCCAGCAGCGCGGGGGAGCTGTTTTTT. Protein product: CASSAGELFF. Drawing the rest from reference TRBV7-2 and TRBJ2-2, the complete variable domain is GAGVSQSPSNKVTEKGKDVELRCDPISGHTALYWYRQSLGQGLEFLIYFQGNSAPDKSGLPSDRFSAERTGGSVSTLTIQRTQQEDSAVYLCASSAGELFFGEGSRLTVL.

This clonotype was counted many times. The gene calls are TRBV13 and TRBJ1-1, with D hard to call. Germline lookup yields CDR1 PRHDT and CDR2 FYEKMQ (reference sequence). The CDR3 has 14 residues. Trimming left V 0 bases short and J 4 bases short, with 9 bases between. The DNA of the CDR3 is TGTGCCAGCAGCTTAGGCCTGGGCACCACTGAAGCTTTCTTT. It is translated as CASSLGLGTTEAFF. Together with reference TRBV13 and TRBJ1-1, the CDR3 gives the full variable domain: AAGVIQSPRHLIKEKRETATLKCYPIPRHDTVYWYQQGPGQDPQFLISFYEKMQSDKGSIPDRFSAQQFSDYHSELNMSSLELGDSALYFCASSLGLGTTEAFFGQGTRLTVV.

This clonotype was counted at least ten times. This CDR3 is CSAGAGGQGDGYTF. In DNA form, the CDR3 reads TGCAGTGCTGGGGCAGGAGGACAGGGGGATGGCTACACCTTC. The chain is built from TRBV20-1 and TRBJ1-2; 10 positions match TRBD1. Trimming removed 5 bases from V and 6 bases from J; junction bases left unmatched: 9. Germline lookup yields CDR1 DFQATT and CDR2 SNEGSKA (reference sequence). CDR3 size: 14 residues.

The chain joins TRBV10-3 to TRBJ2-5, with D perhaps TRBD1 (6 bases). The germline V gene encodes CDR1 ENHRY and CDR2 SYGVKD. There are 16 residues in the CDR3. The ends were cut back, 6 bases at V and 1 base at J, with 18 bases in the middle. The DNA of the CDR3 is TGTGCCATCAGACTCGGGACACTTCAGTTCCAAGAGACCCAGTACTTC. Amino acid sequence: CAIRLGTLQFQETQYF.

The sample holds many counts of this clonotype. The chain uses TRBV20-1 and TRBJ2-1; TRBD2 matches at 10 bases. V trimming: 6 bases; J trimming: 6 bases; junction bases outside the gene matches: 11. Germline V lookup: CDR1 DFQATT, CDR2 SNEGSKA (reference sequence). The CDR3 extends over 15 amino acids. This chain's CDR3 is CSARSGLAKVNEQFF. As DNA, the CDR3 is TGCAGTGCCCGCTCGGGACTAGCGAAGGTCAATGAGCAGTTCTTC.

The rearrangement uses TRBV12-3 or TRBV12-4 and TRBJ2-2; unclear D gene. The V gene lost 3 bases and the J gene lost 6 bases, with 5 bases spanning the gap. The CDR3 spans 12 residues. The CDR3 DNA reads TGTGCCAGCAGTTTGATCGCCGGGGAGCTGTTTTTT. Its protein product is CASSLIAGELFF.

This chain joins TRBV4-1 and TRBJ1-5; D perhaps matches TRBD1 (6 bases). The CDR3 has 17 amino acids. CDR1 and CDR2 from the germline V gene are MGHRA and YSYEKL. Trimming cost V 3 bases and J 3 bases, with 18 bases left between them. CDR3 sequence: CASSHPVQGNNNQPQHF. For the CDR3, the DNA is TGCGCCAGCAGCCACCCCGTGCAGGGGAACAACAATCAGCCCCAGCATTTT.

This clonotype came up many times. The chain couples TRBV5-1 to TRBJ2-1; 7 bases align to TRBD1. The J segment lost 8 bases and the V segment lost 3 bases, leaving 11 bases of the junction unmatched. The germline CDR1 and CDR2 sequences are SGHRS and YFSETQ. The CDR3 is made up of 15 amino acids. The CDR3 region is CASSWRQGSTHEQFF. As DNA, the CDR3 is TGCGCCAGCAGCTGGAGACAGGGTAGCACACATGAGCAGTTCTTC.

The chain employs TRBV5-1 and TRBJ2-7; D not resolved. CDR1 SGHRS and CDR2 YFSETQ come from the germline V gene. V shed 0 bases and J shed 0 bases, with 13 bases lying between them. The CDR3 is 16 residues long. In nucleotides, the CDR3 is TGCGCCAGCAGCTTGGCCCCGAACAGTCCCTCCTACGAGCAGTACTTC. Translating gives CASSLAPNSPSYEQYF.

This clonotype was detected ten times or more. The chain uses TRBV12-3 or TRBV12-4 and TRBJ2-7, with D perhaps TRBD1 or TRBD2 (5 bases each). This CDR3 has 15 residues. V was pared by 6 bases and J by 4 bases, with 19 bases between. The chain's CDR3 is CASSPLVGTEYEQYF. CDR3 nucleotide sequence: TGTGCCAGCAGCCCCTTGGTCGGGACGGAGTACGAGCAGTACTTC.

The genes are TRBV12-3 or TRBV12-4 and TRBJ1-5; D is perhaps TRBD1 (5 bases). The CDR3 is 14 amino acids. V was clipped by 6 bases and J by 5 bases, with 14 bases between them. DNA for the CDR3: TGTGCCAGCAGCCACGACAGATCACATCAGCCCCAGCATTTT. Amino acid sequence: CASSHDRSHQPQHF.

The chain uses TRBV7-2 and TRBJ2-4; no definite D call. The CDR3 is made up of 13 amino acids. CDR1 and CDR2 from the germline V gene are SGHTA and FQGNSA. Deletions cut 1 base from V and 7 bases from J, with 8 bases between. CDR3 DNA sequence: TGTGCCAGCAGCTTAGGCCAGCCCAACATTCAGTACTTC. This encodes CASSLGQPNIQYF.

This clonotype was found a few times. The chain links TRBV28 to TRBJ1-2, with D possibly TRBD1 on 5 matching bases. Between the trimmed V and J ends, which lost 10 bases and 6 bases, there was a span of 21 bases. This CDR3 has 14 amino acids. Germline V gives CDR1 MDHEN, CDR2 SYDVKM. The CDR3 DNA reads TGTGCCATCCTAACCTCCGAGGGGTGGAATGGCTACACCTTC. It yields the protein CAILTSEGWNGYTF.

This clonotype came up a few times. The rearrangement links TRBV24-1 to TRBJ1-5; TRBD1 matches at 8 bases. Losses at the gene ends were 11 bases for V and 7 bases for J; bases not matched to a gene: 9. Germline CDR1 and CDR2: KGHDR and SFDVKD. The CDR3 is made up of 13 amino acids. This CDR3 reads CARKDRERQPQHF. CDR3 DNA: TGTGCCAGGAAGGACAGGGAACGGCAGCCCCAGCATTTT.

This clonotype was seen a few times. The rearrangement links TRBV6-1 to TRBJ1-6; D not certain. This CDR3 has 15 amino acids. With 8 bases removed from V and 0 bases from J, the gap between germline ends came to 11 bases. The germline CDR1 and CDR2 sequences are MNHNS and SASEGT. CDR3 residues: CASGLTSSYNSPLHF. The CDR3 DNA follows: TGTGCCAGCGGTCTGACAAGCTCCTATAATTCACCCCTCCACTTT.

This clonotype came up a few times. This chain uses TRBV7-8 with TRBJ2-7; D is perhaps TRBD2 (6 bases). The V gene's germline CDR1 is SGHVS and CDR2 FQNEAQ. The germline V and J ends were trimmed by 2 bases and 5 bases, with 13 bases remaining between them. This CDR3 is built from 14 residues. The CDR3 spells CASSLLVGGNEQYV. The CDR3 DNA reads TGTGCCAGCAGCTTACTGGTAGGCGGGAACGAGCAGTACGTC.

This clonotype appeared many times. The chain uses TRBV29-1 and TRBJ1-1, with D unclear. Germline-derived CDR1 and CDR2 are SQVTM and ANQGSEA. CDR3 length: 14 amino acids. Trimming stripped 4 bases from V and 0 bases from J, with 12 bases between. The CDR3 protein is CSVVGSRVNTEAFF. DNA for the CDR3: TGCAGCGTTGTTGGGTCTAGGGTGAACACTGAAGCTTTCTTT.

The chain is built from TRBV29-1 and TRBJ2-2, with TRBD2 matching 7 bases. The V gene's germline CDR1 is SQVTM and CDR2 ANQGSEA. The CDR3 has 14 residues. After removal of 4 bases from V and 0 bases from J, the junction contained 2 bases not matched to a gene. The CDR3 bases are TGCAGCGTTGTCGGGGGGACGAACACCGGGGAGCTGTTTTTT. Residues: CSVVGGTNTGELFF.

The chain is built from TRBV9 and TRBJ1-2; 9 nucleotides agree with TRBD1. CDR3 length equals 16 residues. The junction had 12 bases not matched to a gene; V was cut back by 3 bases and J by 6 bases. CDR1 and CDR2 (germline): SGDLS, YYNGEE. CDR3 coding DNA: TGTGCCAGCAGCGCCGCCTGGAACAGGGGGCCCGATGGCTACACCTTC. This gives the protein CASSAAWNRGPDGYTF.

This clonotype was seen at least ten times. The chain couples TRBV7-2 to TRBJ2-5; D gene uncertain. CDR3 size: 16 residues. The germline gives CDR1 SGHTA, CDR2 FQGNSA. V was pared by 1 base and J by 5 bases, with 17 bases between. In nucleotides, the CDR3 is TGTGCCAGCAGCTTAGTGGCACTTCGGTTGGAGGAGACCCAGTACTTC. Translating gives CASSLVALRLEETQYF.

This clonotype was observed a few times. The rearrangement uses TRBV5-1 and TRBJ2-1; TRBD1 is a possible D gene (5 bases). Germline V lookup: CDR1 SGHRS, CDR2 YFSETQ. This CDR3 has 16 residues. The V gene lost 6 bases and the J gene lost 1 base, with 17 bases spanning the gap. The CDR3 loop is CASITGTEYSYNEQFF. The DNA for the CDR3 is TGCGCCAGCATTACAGGAACGGAGTATTCCTACAATGAGCAGTTCTTC.

This clonotype was recorded many times. The J gene is TRBJ2-7, the V gene TRBV20-1; 8 nucleotides match TRBD2. After removal of 2 bases from V and 4 bases from J, the junction contained 7 bases not matched to a gene. Looked up from germline, CDR1 is DFQATT and CDR2 is SNEGSKA (reference sequence). There are 14 residues in the CDR3. The CDR3 is CSARWERGGYEQYV. The CDR3 bases are TGCAGTGCTAGATGGGAACGGGGGGGATACGAGCAGTACGTC.

There are a few counts of this clonotype. The chain employs TRBV9 and TRBJ1-1; D is uncertain. Trimming cost V 0 bases and J 6 bases, with 12 bases left between them. The CDR3 contains 14 residues. Germline CDR1 is SGDLS and CDR2 is YYNGEE. The CDR3 sequence: CASSVAAGRAEAFF. CDR3 nucleotides: TGTGCCAGCAGCGTAGCTGCGGGGAGAGCTGAAGCTTTCTTT.

This clonotype was recorded many times. V gene TRBV20-1 combines with J gene TRBJ2-3, with D perhaps assigned TRBD1 or TRBD2 (5 bases each). Germline assignment: CDR1 DFQATT and CDR2 SNEGSKA (reference sequence). V was pared by 1 base and J by 5 bases, with 16 bases between. This CDR3 spans 15 amino acids. The CDR3 nucleotides read TGCAGTGCTAGAGTCGGGGCTGCGGGCGGAGATACGCAGTATTTT. It is translated as CSARVGAAGGDTQYF.

The CDR3: CAITLQGANTGELFF. The CDR3 region has the DNA TGTGCCATCACCTTACAGGGGGCGAACACCGGGGAGCTGTTTTTT. J is TRBJ2-2 and V is TRBV12-3 or TRBV12-4, with 8 bases matching TRBD1. With V trimmed by 10 bases and J by 0 bases, 7 bases remained unmatched. The CDR3 is 15 amino acids.

This clonotype has just a few counts. V and J are TRBV10-2 and TRBJ1-1; TRBD1 might be the D (6 bases). The CDR3 has 12 residues. Germline V lookup: CDR1 WSHSY, CDR2 SAAADI. V was trimmed by 7 bases and J by 12 bases, leaving 18 bases between them. The CDR3 region has the DNA TGCGCCAGCACTCAGGACAGCCACACTACTTTCTTT. Translation: CASTQDSHTTFF.

This clonotype came up many times. The chain has TRBV9 and TRBJ2-7, with D possibly being TRBD1 (5 bases). V was clipped by 0 bases and J by 6 bases, with 13 bases between them. This CDR3 spans 14 amino acids. Germline values: CDR1 SGDLS, CDR2 YYNGEE. In DNA, the CDR3 is TGTGCCAGCAGCGTAGTGGACACAACCGCCGAGCAGTACTTC. This codes for CASSVVDTTAEQYF.

A few counts support this clonotype. This chain links TRBV10-3 with TRBJ2-1; D perhaps matches TRBD1 (7 bases). Germline loops: CDR1 ENHRY, CDR2 SYGVKD. The CDR3 is made up of 13 amino acids. V lost 5 bases, J lost 8 bases, and 13 bases lay in between. The CDR3: CAISSGQRDEQFF. The CDR3 DNA is TGTGCCATCAGTTCGGGACAGCGGGATGAGCAGTTCTTC.

This rearrangement joins TRBV5-1 to TRBJ2-1; D is possibly TRBD1 or TRBD2 (5 bases each). Per the germline V gene, CDR1 is SGHRS and CDR2 is YFSETQ. Trimming left V 4 bases short and J 3 bases short, with 11 bases between. The CDR3 consists of 14 residues. CDR3 amino acids: CASSGDLNYNEQFF. The CDR3 DNA reads TGCGCCAGCAGCGGGGACCTAAACTACAATGAGCAGTTCTTC.

This clonotype came up many times. This rearrangement joins TRBV20-1 to TRBJ1-1; D not certain. The CDR3 length is 14 residues. V lost 6 bases and J 4 bases, leaving 18 bases between the germline ends. Germline V lookup: CDR1 DFQATT, CDR2 SNEGSKA (reference sequence). CDR3 bases: TGCAGTGCCTGGGTACTGGAAGGGAGCACTGAAGCTTTCTTT. It encodes CSAWVLEGSTEAFF.